This TCR beta chain stems from a study of response to subunit inactivated influenza vaccine. A single record per CDR3 protein comes from TCRdb applying MiXCR to the RT-PCR reads. The sample shows more than 450,000 distinct CDR3 sequences, over 9% of them seen only once. Looked up from germline, CDR1 is GTSNPN and CDR2 is SVGIG (reference sequence). CDR3 length equals 14 residues. Trimming took 1 base from V and 10 from J, leaving 19 bases between them. These records were also assigned to another study, of T cells expressing NK-cell markers. That source adds: Generation of TCR beta cDNA was performed by 5'RACE template switching incorporating UMIs. The TCR beta repertoires originated in sorted CD3+CD56+NKG2C+, CD3+CD56+NKG2C- and CD3+CD56-NKG2C+ T cells. In several donors, dominant clonotypes made up about 25-65% of CD3+CD56-NKG2C+ cells.

This chain joins TRBV30 and TRBJ1-1; perhaps TRBD1 as D (5 bases). Material: PBMCs from blood, obtained on the day of vaccination. The sequence derives from a man in his fifties who received an inactivated influenza vaccine. The DNA for the CDR3 is TGTGCCTGGAGTGCGGCAGGGATAGTTTCTGGAGCTTTCTTT. The encoded protein is CAWSAAGIVSGAFF.